This section outlines one TCR beta chain sequence together with its context. The data are from a study of T cell changes during pregnancy in multiple sclerosis. Germline V CDR1 and CDR2: WNHNN, SYGVQD (reference sequence). V lost 2 bases and J lost 7; bases outside the gene matches: 7. This CDR3 region has 15 residues. Sequenced by immunoSEQ multiplex PCR; TCRdb stores in-frame clones only, minus some. The data show roughly 48,000 clones, 88% seen once. The gene calls are TRBV10-1 and TRBJ2-5, with 10 nucleotides matching TRBD2. This material consisted of CD4+ T cells from peripheral blood mononuclear cells, taken in the second trimester of pregnancy. The origin of this receptor is a female donor with multiple sclerosis, enrolled in a pregnancy study. The CDR3 region is CASSEHLAGAGTQYF. In DNA, the CDR3 is TGCGCCAGCAGTGAGCATCTAGCGGGAGCGGGGACCCAGTACTTC.